This T cell receptor beta chain was retrieved from a study of blood T cell repertoires in COVID-19. Study details: The United States, Italy and Spain were the sources of the acute and convalescent COVID-19 samples. T cells, B-cell-depleted T cells, or PBMCs supplied cDNA or gDNA.

Authors' analysis steps: From reference gene primer amplification, estimates of nucleated cell counts were derived. Assay: immunoSEQ multiplex PCR; the TCRdb copy retains only in-frame clones and omits some. The DNA gave D and trimming, while V, J and clone size come from that table. The sample records about 240,000 clones, 75% to 90% being singletons. Grouping used clinical history reported by participants in a survey and questionnaire. This CDR3 contains 14 residues. Germline V gene sequence: CDR1 SEHNR, CDR2 FQNEAQ (reference sequence). Trimming took off 5 bases at V and 3 bases at J, with 14 bases between the two ends.

The chain recombines TRBV7-9 with TRBJ2-7; tentative D call: TRBD2 (5 bases). This TCR derives from a woman aged 35 to 49 with acute COVID-19. Sequenced material: PBMCs or T cells enriched from blood (not recorded which). This CDR3 is CASSHGTGNYEQYF. CDR3 bases: TGTGCCAGCAGCCACGGTACCGGGAACTACGAGCAGTACTTC.